A single TCR beta chain is shown here with its context. Its cognate antigen is unknown. This entry is derived from a study of T cell responses to AZD1222 COVID-19 vaccine. Study-level points and caveats: It should be noted that donors were predominantly white British and more often female, and clonal diversity was possibly underestimated.

Only in-frame clones appear in the TCRdb table, and some are missing; sequencing was by immunoSEQ multiplex PCR. The data contain more than 70,000 clones, about 85% of them singletons. The CDR3 covers 15 residues. Germline V gene sequence: CDR1 LNHDA, CDR2 SQIVND (reference sequence). V gave up 3 bases and J gave up 3 bases; unmatched junction bases: 4. The source is an adult who received the AZD1222 COVID-19 vaccine. This sequence joins TRBV19 and TRBJ2-2; 7 positions match TRBD1. Specimen: peripheral blood, collected 28 days after the second AZD1222 dose. The CDR3 DNA follows: TGTGCCAGTAGTATTCAGGGGGTAGACACCGGGGAGCTGTTTTTT. Amino acids: CASSIQGVDTGELFF.